The 27 T cell receptor beta chains presented below share a single source sample, sequenced in a study of post-analysis software for immune sequencing data. Points from the study as a whole: Elevated frequency relative to controls characterized roughly five TRBV segments in patients, TRBV5-6, TRBV5-1 and TRBV20-1 among them.

The authors incorporated unique molecular identifiers into the TCR beta cDNA libraries. TCRdb fed the PCR reads into MiXCR, producing one record per CDR3 protein. The sample records about 400,000 distinct CDR3 sequences, around 37% being singletons. Their specific antigens are unknown. The sequenced sample was blood. The receptors originated from a girl between 5 and 17 years old with multiple sclerosis.

The gene calls are TRBV28 and TRBJ2-1; 9 positions match TRBD2. Losses at the gene ends were 2 bases for V and 7 bases for J; bases not matched to a gene: 9. The CDR3 length is 16 residues. Germline loops: CDR1 MDHEN, CDR2 SYDVKM. The CDR3 DNA is TGTGCCAGCAGTTTAACCCGACTAGCGGTTATTAATGAGCAGTTCTTC. Protein sequence: CASSLTRLAVINEQFF.

This chain links TRBV4-1 with TRBJ2-7; TRBD1 agrees at 10 bases. Germline CDR1 MGHRA, CDR2 YSYEKL. The ends lost 5 bases at V and 7 bases at J; junction bases unmatched: 11. This CDR3 contains 15 residues. CDR3 protein: CASSATGGAFREQYF. In nucleotides, the CDR3 is TGCGCCAGCAGCGCGACAGGGGGCGCGTTCAGAGAGCAGTACTTC.

This clonotype was seen a handful of times. CDR3 protein: CSASPTGGPLMGEQYF. The CDR3 DNA sequence: TGCAGTGCTAGTCCAACAGGGGGCCCTCTAATGGGCGAGCAGTACTTC. The chain carries TRBV20-1 and TRBJ2-7; 9 bases agree with TRBD1. J was trimmed by 6 bases and V by 3 bases; bases with no gene match: 15. The CDR3 has 16 amino acids. Germline V CDR1 and CDR2: DFQATT, SNEGSKA (reference sequence).

V is TRBV20-1 and J is TRBJ2-7; maybe TRBD1 (5 bases). Trimming removed 6 bases at V and 2 bases at J, with 11 bases between. The V gene's germline CDR1 is DFQATT and CDR2 SNEGSKA (reference sequence). This CDR3 has 12 amino acids. The CDR3, as DNA: TGCAGTGCCGGCCAGGGCGCCTACGAGCAGTACTTC. This translates into CSAGQGAYEQYF.

The table lists this clonotype with many counts. The chain links TRBV29-1 to TRBJ2-3; TRBD2 matches at 8 bases. This CDR3 is built from 13 residues. The germline V gene encodes CDR1 SQVTM and CDR2 ANQGSEA. The V segment lost 7 bases and the J segment 5 bases; nucleotides outside the gene matches: 8. The CDR3 sequence is CSENGGAGDTQYF. The CDR3 nucleotides are TGCAGCGAGAACGGGGGGGCAGGAGATACGCAGTATTTT.

The chain employs TRBV27 and TRBJ2-1, with unresolved D. With 3 bases removed from V and 7 bases from J, the gap between germline ends came to 16 bases. The CDR3 is 15 amino acids. The germline CDR1 and CDR2 sequences are MNHEY and SMNVEV (reference sequence). The CDR3 bases are TGTGCCAGCAGTTTGGCCACCACCCCGGTGAATGAGCAGTTCTTC. Residues: CASSLATTPVNEQFF.

As regards this clonotype: A read error may produce the germline difference seen at one junction end. The chain is built from TRBV4-3 and TRBJ2-5, with 8 positions matching TRBD1. The CDR3 length is 14 residues. Germline CDR1 and CDR2: LGHNA and YSLEER. The CDR3 reads CAGSQGQGPETQYF. In DNA form, the CDR3 reads TGCGCCGGCAGCCAAGGACAGGGCCCCGAGACCCAGTACTTC.

The chain recombines TRBV7-2 with TRBJ2-2; D may be TRBD1 (6 bases). Germline values: CDR1 SGHTA, CDR2 FQGNSA. This CDR3 is 16 amino acids long. V was clipped by 0 bases and J by 3 bases, with 11 bases between them. CDR3 sequence reads: CASSLAVGADTGELFF. DNA for the CDR3: TGTGCCAGCAGCTTAGCCGTGGGGGCGGACACCGGGGAGCTGTTTTTT.

This clonotype turned up a few times. This chain connects TRBV4-1 to TRBJ1-1; D ambiguous. V was trimmed by 4 bases and J by 3 bases, leaving 12 bases between them. CDR1 and CDR2 from the germline V gene are MGHRA and YSYEKL. The CDR3 consists of 14 residues. CDR3 protein: CASSREGGYTEAFF. In nucleotides, the CDR3 is TGCGCCAGCAGCCGCGAGGGAGGTTACACTGAAGCTTTCTTT.

This clonotype was seen many times. The chain joins TRBV29-1 to TRBJ2-7; either TRBD1 or TRBD2 may supply D (5 bases each). The CDR3 consists of 16 residues. V dropped 4 bases and J dropped 4 bases, with 23 bases sitting between them. Germline CDR1 and CDR2: SQVTM and ANQGSEA. DNA of the CDR3: TGCAGCGTTGTGGGGGTCACAACGGGTGTTGGGTACGAGCAGTACTTC. It is translated as CSVVGVTTGVGYEQYF.

This clonotype appeared a few times. The chain carries TRBV6-2 or TRBV6-3 and TRBJ2-1, with TRBD1 matching over 10 bases. Germline-derived CDR1 and CDR2 are MNHEY and SVGEGT. CDR3 length: 16 amino acids. V lost 0 bases, J lost 3 bases, and 2 bases stayed unmatched. CDR3 loop: CASSYSGQGYYNEQFF. The CDR3 nucleotides read TGTGCCAGCAGTTACTCGGGACAGGGGTACTACAATGAGCAGTTCTTC.

This clonotype showed up just a few times. The rearrangement uses TRBV20-1 and TRBJ2-3, with TRBD2 identical over 9 bases. The CDR3 runs 18 residues. The germline gives CDR1 DFQATT, CDR2 SNEGSKA (reference sequence). Losses at the gene ends were 0 bases for V and 2 bases for J; bases not matched to a gene: 12. The CDR3 reads CSARDPRQRGAYTDTQYF. CDR3 bases: TGCAGTGCTAGAGATCCCAGGCAGCGGGGGGCGTACACAGATACGCAGTATTTT.

This sequence joins TRBV5-1 and TRBJ1-2; TRBD1 matches at 8 bases. V was clipped by 2 bases and J by 2 bases; unmatched bases: 5. Germline-derived CDR1 and CDR2 are SGHRS and YFSETQ. This CDR3 region has 15 residues. The DNA of the CDR3 is TGCGCCAGCAGCTTCGTGACAGGGGAAAACTATGGCTACACCTTC. It codes for CASSFVTGENYGYTF.

Remarks on this clonotype: A much larger clone differs from this one at a single base, so this may be a read error. This chain uses TRBV7-9 with TRBJ2-7, with TRBD1 identical over 7 bases. The V gene end was trimmed by 4 bases and the J gene end by 2 bases; junction bases not matched to a gene: 5. This CDR3 comprises 14 residues. The germline V gene has CDR1 SEHNR and CDR2 FQNEAQ (reference sequence). The CDR3 nucleotides read TGTGCCAGCAGCTGGGACAGACCCACCTACGAGCAGTACTTC. Translated: CASSWDRPTYEQYF.

The CDR3 DNA reads as TGTGCCGGTTCAGGGGCCCCGCTCACAGATACGCAGTATTTT. Its protein is CAGSGAPLTDTQYF. This chain joins TRBV6-6 and TRBJ2-3; TRBD1 is a possible D gene (6 bases). Trimming left V 11 bases short and J 2 bases short, with 17 bases between. The CDR3 is 14 amino acids. Germline lookup yields CDR1 MNHNY and CDR2 SVGAGI (reference sequence).

This clonotype has a count of ten or more. The chain uses TRBV5-1 and TRBJ1-1; D unresolved. This CDR3 spans 14 amino acids. V was clipped by 0 bases and J by 4 bases, with 10 bases between them. The germline gives CDR1 SGHRS, CDR2 YFSETQ. The CDR3 region has the DNA TGCGCCAGCAGCTTGGTCGGGCAAGGCACTGAAGCTTTCTTT. Translation: CASSLVGQGTEAFF.

This clonotype was seen only once. The V gene is TRBV4-1, the J gene TRBJ2-2; D gene unclear. V was pared by 0 bases and J by 2 bases, with 10 bases between. The CDR3 runs 16 residues. The germline gives CDR1 MGHRA, CDR2 YSYEKL. CDR3 in DNA: TGCGCCAGCAGCCAAGATTATCGCAACAACACCGGGGAGCTGTTTTTT. Residues: CASSQDYRNNTGELFF.

The chain links TRBV20-1 to TRBJ1-1; D may be TRBD1 (6 bases). V was clipped by 2 bases and J by 3 bases, with 13 bases between them. The germline V gene encodes CDR1 DFQATT and CDR2 SNEGSKA (reference sequence). This CDR3 spans 14 amino acids. The CDR3 sequence: CSARPLNRDTEAFF. Here the CDR3 DNA reads TGCAGTGCTAGACCCCTAAACAGGGACACTGAAGCTTTCTTT.

The chain employs TRBV5-1 and TRBJ2-3, with 7 bases matching TRBD2. Germline assignment: CDR1 SGHRS and CDR2 YFSETQ. Trimming cost V 6 bases and J 1 base; bases outside gene matches: 5. The CDR3 totals 14 residues. CDR3 sequence: CASKLAEGTDTQYF. The CDR3 bases are TGCGCCAGCAAGCTAGCGGAGGGCACAGATACGCAGTATTTT.

The genes are TRBV5-5 and TRBJ2-7; 9 positions match TRBD1. Unmatched junction bases numbered 5, after V lost 4 bases and J lost 3 bases. Germline lookup yields CDR1 SGHKS and CDR2 YYEKEE (reference sequence). The CDR3 consists of 14 residues. CDR3 protein: CASSEGQGYYEQYF. DNA of the CDR3: TGTGCCAGCAGCGAGGGACAGGGCTACTACGAGCAGTACTTC.

This clonotype was found a few times. This chain links TRBV7-3 with TRBJ2-3, with TRBD2 identical over 9 bases. With V trimmed by 1 base and J by 0 bases, 8 bases remained unmatched. This CDR3 is built from 18 residues. The germline gives CDR1 SGHTA, CDR2 FQGTGA. CDR3 protein: CASSLRAGGRPSTDTQYF. CDR3 nucleotides: TGTGCCAGCAGCTTAAGAGCGGGGGGCCGTCCTAGCACAGATACGCAGTATTTT.

This clonotype was seen a few times. The chain uses TRBV12-3 or TRBV12-4 and TRBJ2-7; possibly TRBD2 for D (5 bases). V lost 7 bases, J lost 4 bases, and 20 bases lay in between. The CDR3 loop spans 15 amino acids. CDR3 region: CASTQGPDGIYEQYF. In DNA form, the CDR3 reads TGTGCCAGCACCCAAGGGCCAGACGGGATTTACGAGCAGTACTTC.

Concerning this clonotype: A read error may explain this, as a much larger clone is one base away. The rearrangement links TRBV7-9 to TRBJ2-1; D unresolved. This CDR3 spans 12 amino acids. Germline assignment: CDR1 SEHNR and CDR2 FQNEAQ (reference sequence). V lost 1 base and J lost 6, with 4 bases in between. CDR3 region: CASSLESNEQFF. CDR3 nucleotides: TGTGCCAGCAGCTTAGAAAGCAATGAGCAGTTCTTC. Variable domain in full (rest from reference TRBV7-9 and TRBJ2-1): DTGVSQNPRHKITKRGQNVTFRCDPISEHNRLYWYRQTLGQGPEFLTYFQNEAQLEKSRLLSDRFSAERPKGSFSTLEIQRTEQGDSAMYLCASSLESNEQFFGPGTRLTVL.

This clonotype was seen a few times. As DNA, the CDR3 is TGTGCCAGCAGCCACGACGGAACTGAAGCTTTCTTT. Its translation: CASSHDGTEAFF. The chain combines TRBV7-3 with TRBJ1-1, with unresolved D. Trimming stripped 5 bases from V and 5 bases from J, with 9 bases between. Germline-derived CDR1 and CDR2 are SGHTA and FQGTGA. This CDR3 contains 12 residues.

Regarding this clonotype: This clone may be a read error of a much larger clone one base away. The gene calls are TRBV12-3 or TRBV12-4 and TRBJ2-7, with TRBD2 matching over 8 bases. V gave up 7 bases and J gave up 10 bases; unmatched junction bases: 15. CDR3 length: 14 amino acids. In DNA, the CDR3 is TGTGCCAGCAATATGGGACTAGACGGTGAGGCCCAGTACTTC. The encoded protein is CASNMGLDGEAQYF.

This clonotype was seen more than once but under ten times. This chain uses TRBV24-1 with TRBJ1-1; D is uncertain. The CDR3 runs to 12 residues. Germline V gene lookup returns CDR1 KGHDR and CDR2 SFDVKD. Trimming took off 0 bases at V and 8 bases at J, with 6 bases between the two ends. For the CDR3, the DNA is TGTGCCACCAGTGATTTGCATTCGGAAGCTTTCTTT. Translated: CATSDLHSEAFF.

This chain connects TRBV9 to TRBJ2-1; 10 bases are shared with TRBD2. This CDR3 has 16 residues. J gave up 2 bases and V 4 bases, and 6 bases lay outside the gene matches. Germline V lookup: CDR1 SGDLS, CDR2 YYNGEE. CDR3 region: CASSMGLASPYNEQFF. The CDR3 DNA reads TGTGCCAGCAGCATGGGACTAGCGAGTCCCTACAATGAGCAGTTCTTC.